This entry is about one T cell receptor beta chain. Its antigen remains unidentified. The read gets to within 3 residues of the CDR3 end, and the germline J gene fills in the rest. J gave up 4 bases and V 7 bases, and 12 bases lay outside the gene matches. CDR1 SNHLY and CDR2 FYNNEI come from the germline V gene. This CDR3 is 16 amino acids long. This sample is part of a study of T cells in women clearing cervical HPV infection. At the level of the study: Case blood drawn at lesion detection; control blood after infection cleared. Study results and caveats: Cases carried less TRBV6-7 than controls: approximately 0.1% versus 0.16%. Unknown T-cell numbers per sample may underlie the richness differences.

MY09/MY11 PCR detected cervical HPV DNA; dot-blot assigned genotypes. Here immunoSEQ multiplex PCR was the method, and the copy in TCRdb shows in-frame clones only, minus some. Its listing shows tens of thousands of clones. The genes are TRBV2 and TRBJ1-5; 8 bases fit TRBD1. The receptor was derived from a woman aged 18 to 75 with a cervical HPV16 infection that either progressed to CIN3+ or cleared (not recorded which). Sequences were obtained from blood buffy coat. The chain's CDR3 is CASTLGQGGKNQPQHF. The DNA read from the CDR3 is TGTGCCAGCACCCTCGGACAGGGTGGGAAAAATCAGCCC.